Below, 9 T cell receptor beta chains from the same sample are listed, as sequenced in a study of tumor-infiltrating lymphocytes in primary liver carcinoma. Germline DNA was also extracted, and blood RNA derived from unsorted whole blood. With a constant-region primer, TCR beta cDNA was made from roughly 500 ng of total RNA. Libraries for TCR beta were built through three nested multiplex PCR rounds, which together made up a slightly modified ARM-PCR procedure. The two initial PCR rounds, about 9 cycles each, used TRBV1-TRBV30 forward and C-beta reverse primers. MiXCR was run by TCRdb on the multiplex PCR reads, yielding one entry per CDR3 protein. The sample has roughly 180,000 distinct CDR3 sequences, around 60% seen once; the top ten hold 72%. The source material was peripheral blood. Source of these receptors: a man aged 40-50 years with primary liver carcinoma and hepatitis B virus infection.

Concerning this clonotype: A read error may produce the germline difference seen at one junction end. The chain has TRBV6-6 and TRBJ2-3, with TRBD1 matching over 9 bases. Germline loops: CDR1 MNHNY, CDR2 SVGAGI (reference sequence). This CDR3 has 17 residues. This CDR3 reads CASSYSALGQGADMQYF. CDR3 in DNA: TGTGCCAGCAGTTACTCCGCCTTGGGACAGGGCGCAGATATGCAGTATTTT.

A few counts support this clonotype. The gene calls are TRBV10-3 and TRBJ2-6; D is unclear. Trimming shortened V by 5 bases and J by 0 bases, and 8 bases separated the two germline ends. This CDR3 has 15 amino acids. Germline V gene sequence: CDR1 ENHRY, CDR2 SYGVKD. This CDR3 reads CAISQTLSGANVLTF. CDR3 nucleotides: TGTGCCATCAGTCAAACCCTCTCTGGGGCCAACGTCCTGACTTTC.

The rearrangement links TRBV2 to TRBJ1-4, with D uncertain. Trimming took 7 bases from V and 5 from J, leaving 5 bases between them. This CDR3 has 11 amino acids. Per the germline V gene, CDR1 is SNHLY and CDR2 is FYNNEI. The CDR3 DNA is TGTGCCAGCAAAGCCAATGAAAAACTGTTTTTT. Translating it yields CASKANEKLFF.

The chain carries TRBV4-1 and TRBJ2-7; possible D gene TRBD1, 6 bases. In germline, CDR1 is MGHRA, CDR2 YSYEKL. CDR3 length: 14 amino acids. The V and J ends lost 3 bases and 3 bases respectively, with 12 bases between them. In DNA form, the CDR3 reads TGCGCCAGCAGCCAGGAGGACAGTAACTACGAGCAGTACTTC. Translation gives CASSQEDSNYEQYF.

The chain links TRBV24-1 to TRBJ2-5, with a possible D match to TRBD1 (6 bases). The V and J ends lost 5 bases and 2 bases respectively, with 14 bases between them. The CDR3 consists of 15 residues. Germline CDR1 is KGHDR and CDR2 is SFDVKD. The CDR3 loop is CATSGRDKAQETQYF. The CDR3 coding sequence is TGTGCCACCAGTGGCCGGGACAAAGCACAAGAGACCCAGTACTTC.

This sequence joins TRBV5-8 and TRBJ2-1; perhaps D is TRBD1 or TRBD2 (5 bases each). V was cut by 1 base and J by 9 bases, with 23 bases left in between. The CDR3 runs 17 residues. CDR1 and CDR2 from the germline V gene are SGHTS and YDEGEE. The CDR3 reads CASSLFASTRGPGEQFF. The CDR3 nucleotides read TGTGCCAGCAGCTTGTTCGCTTCGACTCGGGGACCCGGTGAGCAGTTCTTC.

The J gene is TRBJ2-7, the V gene TRBV11-2, with 9 bases identical to TRBD1. The CDR3 is made up of 13 amino acids. CDR1 and CDR2 (germline): SGHAT, FQNNGV. The CDR3 coding sequence is TGTACCGGCAGCACGGACAGGGGTCGCGAGCAGTACTTC. This codes for CTGSTDRGREQYF. Using reference TRBV11-2 and TRBJ2-7 for the parts outside the CDR3, the full variable domain is EAGVAQSPRYKIIEKRQSVAFWCNPISGHATLYWYQQILGQGPKLLIQFQNNGVVDDSQLPKDRFSAERLKGVDSTLKIQPAKLEDSAVYLCTGSTDRGREQYFGPGTRLTVT.

Remarks on this clonotype: Germline and junction disagree at one end, which may indicate a read error. The V and J genes are TRBV6-6 and TRBJ2-7; either TRBD1 or TRBD2 may supply D (5 bases each). This CDR3 region has 14 residues. Germline loops: CDR1 MNHNY, CDR2 SVGAGI (reference sequence). This CDR3 reads CASRDGSLIYEQYF. The DNA for the CDR3 is TGTGCCAGTCGGGACGGATCCCTGATCTACGAGCAATACTTC.

The chain links TRBV28 to TRBJ2-4; D is perhaps TRBD1 or TRBD2 (5 bases each). The CDR3 sequence is 12 residues long. V gave up 9 bases and J gave up 15 bases, with 21 bases separating them. Germline assignment: CDR1 MDHEN and CDR2 SYDVKM. The CDR3 DNA follows: TGTGCCAGTAAGACCGGGGCAGGCTTTCTGTACTTC. It translates to CASKTGAGFLYF.